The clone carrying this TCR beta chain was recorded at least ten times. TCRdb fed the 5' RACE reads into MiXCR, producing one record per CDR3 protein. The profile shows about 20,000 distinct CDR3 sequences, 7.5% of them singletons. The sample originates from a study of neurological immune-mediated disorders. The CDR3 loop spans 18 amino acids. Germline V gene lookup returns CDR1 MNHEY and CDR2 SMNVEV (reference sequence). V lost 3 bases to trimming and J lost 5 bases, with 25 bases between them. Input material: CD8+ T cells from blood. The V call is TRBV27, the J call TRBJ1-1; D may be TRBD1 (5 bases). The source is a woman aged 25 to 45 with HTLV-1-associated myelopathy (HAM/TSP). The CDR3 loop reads CASSFIGSRGAVLTEAFF. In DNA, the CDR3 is TGTGCCAGCAGTTTTATTGGGTCTAGAGGGGCGGTTTTGACTGAAGCTTTCTTT.